The clone carrying this T cell receptor beta chain was detected many times. The antigen remains unidentified. The data derive from a study of post-analysis software for immune sequencing data. The study's findings and limits: Controls showed significantly higher normalized Chao1 diversity than did multiple sclerosis patients. Same-batch samples co-clustered strongly by F measure. With TRBV5-6, TRBV5-1 and TRBV20-1 included, about five TRBV segments were more frequent in patients than in controls.

The TCR beta cDNA libraries contained unique molecular identifiers. Once about 0.95 to 10 million T cells were used, hundreds of thousands of cDNA molecules resulted. TCRdb independently ran MiXCR on the PCR reads; one entry per CDR3 protein. This sample yields 700,000 to 900,000 distinct CDR3 sequences, of which 35% to 55% are seen a single time; roughly 5.2% belongs to the top ten. The CDR3 extends over 15 amino acids. The V end was cut by 0 bases, the J end by 6 bases, with 16 bases between. Per the germline V gene, CDR1 is SGHRS and CDR2 is YFSETQ. The TCR comes from a girl under 18 with multiple sclerosis. Sequencing was carried out using blood. The chain joins TRBV5-1 to TRBJ2-7, with D perhaps given as TRBD1 or TRBD2 (5 bases each). The CDR3 here is CASSLGRDLSVEQYF. DNA for the CDR3: TGCGCCAGCAGCTTGGGCAGGGACCTTTCGGTCGAGCAGTACTTC.